These 17 T cell receptor beta chains share one sample of origin, sequenced in a study of shared T cell receptors in the human thymus (dated by TCRdb to about 2021). The method behind the library was the immunoSEQ multiplex PCR assay. The source is immuneACCESS, and TCRdb retained only in-frame sequences with V and J called. Part of the clones is not carried over; for the studies checked, unresolved V genes explain less than half of this, and the remainder is unexplained. The sample contains over 450,000 clones, around 82% of them found a single time. The ten largest clones capture about 0.014% of the sample. These data were also filed under a second study, of human thymus T cells.

Sequencing used thymocytes. These receptors came from a boy in the first two years of life with a congenital heart defect. Donor details come from another sample of the same person, matched by shared clones.

V and J are TRBV4-3 and TRBJ1-2; TRBD1 matches 8 bases. Trimming cost V 3 bases and J 7 bases; bases outside gene matches: 13. The CDR3 spans 16 residues. Germline V gives CDR1 LGHNA, CDR2 YSLEER. The CDR3 here is CASSQSHGQGVRGYTF. The CDR3 DNA sequence: TGCGCCAGCAGCCAGTCACACGGACAGGGAGTTCGTGGCTACACCTTC.

J is TRBJ2-7 and V is TRBV4-1; TRBD2 matches 12 bases. The CDR3 is 19 amino acids. Losses at the gene ends were 1 base for V and 1 base for J; bases not matched to a gene: 11. Germline CDR1 is MGHRA and CDR2 is YSYEKL. CDR3 sequence reads: CASSQALLAGGPHSYEQYF. As DNA, the CDR3 is TGCGCCAGCAGCCAAGCTTTGCTAGCGGGAGGGCCGCATTCCTACGAGCAGTACTTC.

This clone was counted between two and nine times. The chain joins TRBV7-9 to TRBJ2-1, with 12 bases aligning to TRBD2. From germline, CDR1 is SEHNR and CDR2 FQNEAQ (reference sequence). The CDR3 runs to 17 residues. The V gene end was trimmed by 4 bases and the J gene end by 10 bases; junction bases not matched to a gene: 14. CDR3 residues: CASSSSTSGRNTGEQFF. Written as DNA, the CDR3 is TGTGCCAGCAGCTCCTCGACTAGCGGGAGAAATACGGGGGAGCAGTTCTTC. Based on the CDR3 plus reference TRBV7-9 and TRBJ2-1, the full variable domain is DTGVSQNPRHKITKRGQNVTFRCDPISEHNRLYWYRQTLGQGPEFLTYFQNEAQLEKSRLLSDRFSAERPKGSFSTLEIQRTEQGDSAMYLCASSSSTSGRNTGEQFFGPGTRLTVL.

The chain has TRBV18 and TRBJ2-2; tentative D call: TRBD1 (5 bases). This CDR3 is built from 18 residues. V was shortened by 3 bases and J by 5 bases, with 22 bases between the two germline ends. Germline V lookup: CDR1 KGHSH, CDR2 LQKENI. The CDR3 bases are TGTGCCAGCTCACCGAATCTCCTTCCGAGACAGATGACCGGGGAGCTGTTTTTT. As protein: CASSPNLLPRQMTGELFF.

This clone was found once. The J gene is TRBJ2-3, the V gene TRBV7-9; TRBD2 matches at 8 bases. The germline V gene encodes CDR1 SEHNR and CDR2 FQNEAQ (reference sequence). With V trimmed by 4 bases and J by 0 bases, 3 bases remained unmatched. The CDR3 runs 15 residues. The CDR3 nucleotides read TGTGCCAGCAGCTCCAGCGGGAGCAGCACAGATACGCAGTATTTT. It is translated as CASSSSGSSTDTQYF.

The rearrangement joins TRBV27 to TRBJ2-3, with 12 nucleotides matching TRBD2. V lost 2 bases to trimming and J lost 3 bases; unmatched junction nucleotides: 24. Germline V gene sequence: CDR1 MNHEY, CDR2 SMNVEV (reference sequence). CDR3 length equals 23 residues. This CDR3 reads CASSLGQGKGASGRAGGTDTQYF. The CDR3 DNA reads as TGTGCCAGCAGTTTAGGACAAGGGAAAGGGGCTAGCGGGAGGGCGGGAGGTACAGATACGCAGTATTTT.

In its sample, this clone was seen once. The chain combines TRBV7-3 with TRBJ2-1; TRBD2 aligns across 10 bases. CDR1 and CDR2 (germline): SGHTA, FQGTGA. The CDR3 spans 16 residues. V gave up 7 bases and J gave up 6 bases; unmatched junction bases: 12. The CDR3 sequence: CASILFSGRWVNEQFF. The DNA of the CDR3 is TGTGCCAGCATTTTGTTTAGCGGGAGGTGGGTCAATGAGCAGTTCTTC.

The rearrangement joins TRBV19 to TRBJ2-2, with 11 bases aligning to TRBD2. CDR3 size: 20 residues. CDR1 and CDR2 from the germline V gene are LNHDA and SQIVND (reference sequence). J lost 6 bases, V lost 8 bases, and 23 bases had no gene match. DNA for the CDR3: TGTGCCAGTCAGCGTGCCCTCCTCAGACTAGCGGGACTCAGCGCCGGGGAGCTGTTTTTT. Its protein product is CASQRALLRLAGLSAGELFF. Full variable domain (remainder filled in from reference TRBV19 and TRBJ2-2): DGGITQSPKYLFRKEGQNVTLSCEQNLNHDAMYWYRQDPGQGLRLIYYSQIVNDFQKGDIAEGYSVSREKKESFPLTVTSAQKNPTAFYLCASQRALLRLAGLSAGELFFGEGSRLTVL.

The gene calls are TRBV6-1 and TRBJ1-2; D is possibly TRBD1 (5 bases). The CDR3 is 14 residues long. The V end was cut by 6 bases, the J end by 2 bases, with 13 bases between. Germline CDR1 MNHNS, CDR2 SASEGT. CDR3 sequence reads: CASRVAGRNYGYTF. DNA for the CDR3: TGTGCCAGCAGGGTGGCGGGGCGAAACTATGGCTACACCTTC.

This chain joins TRBV15 and TRBJ1-5; D is uncertain. The CDR3 totals 15 residues. The germline CDR1 and CDR2 sequences are LNHNV and YYDKDF (reference sequence). Between the trimmed V and J ends, which lost 0 bases and 3 bases, there was a span of 9 bases. The CDR3 region has the DNA TGTGCCACCAGCAGAGATCCAACAGTCAATCAGCCCCAGCATTTT. It yields the protein CATSRDPTVNQPQHF. Full variable domain (remainder filled in from reference TRBV15 and TRBJ1-5): DAMVIQNPRYQVTQFGKPVTLSCSQTLNHNVMYWYQQKSSQAPKLLFHYYDKDFNNEADTPDNFQSRRPNTSFCFLDIRSPGLGDTAMYLCATSRDPTVNQPQHFGDGTRLSIL.

This chain links TRBV11-3 with TRBJ2-1, with TRBD2 matching over 8 bases. This CDR3 contains 20 residues. V lost 10 bases to trimming and J lost 13 bases; unmatched junction nucleotides: 36. CDR1 and CDR2 from the germline V gene are SGHNT and YENEEA. CDR3 region: CAIPTHRPTGGRLVVRDQFF. The DNA of the CDR3 is TGTGCCATCCCTACACACCGCCCTACGGGGGGGCGACTAGTCGTGCGGGATCAGTTCTTC.

The chain has TRBV5-8 and TRBJ2-1; 7 bases align to TRBD1. Trimming at V came to 6 bases and at J to 4 bases, leaving 7 bases not matched to a gene. The CDR3 contains 14 residues. Germline lookup yields CDR1 SGHTS and CDR2 YDEGEE. For the CDR3, the DNA is TGTGCCAGCACCCAGACAGGGTGTTACAATGAGCAGTTCTTC. Protein sequence: CASTQTGCYNEQFF.

V and J are TRBV5-5 and TRBJ2-7; D possibly corresponds to TRBD1 (6 bases). V was shortened by 1 base and J by 3 bases, with 11 bases between the two germline ends. There are 14 residues in the CDR3. Germline V lookup: CDR1 SGHKS, CDR2 YYEKEE (reference sequence). CDR3 region: CASSLTGSNYEQYF. The CDR3 region has the DNA TGTGCCAGCAGCTTGACAGGGTCCAACTACGAGCAGTACTTC.

The chain carries TRBV7-9 and TRBJ2-1; tentatively, D is TRBD2 (5 bases). V was trimmed by 5 bases and J by 0 bases, leaving 11 bases between them. The CDR3 runs 15 residues. Germline V lookup: CDR1 SEHNR, CDR2 FQNEAQ (reference sequence). This CDR3 reads CASSNGVLSYNEQFF. The DNA of the CDR3 is TGTGCCAGCAGCAACGGGGTTCTCTCCTACAATGAGCAGTTCTTC.

The chain is built from TRBV5-4 and TRBJ2-7; D might be TRBD2 (6 bases). Germline V gene sequence: CDR1 SGHNT, CDR2 YYREEE (reference sequence). Trimming left V 1 base short and J 2 bases short, with 13 bases between. The CDR3 has 15 amino acids. The CDR3 region is CASSLIADPPYEQYF. The CDR3 region has the DNA TGTGCCAGCAGCTTGATAGCGGACCCTCCCTACGAGCAGTACTTC. Combining the CDR3 with reference TRBV5-4 and TRBJ2-7 gives the whole variable domain ETGVTQSPTHLIKTRGQQVTLRCSSQSGHNTVSWYQQALGQGPQFIFQYYREEENGRGNFPPRFSGLQFPNYSSELNVNALELDDSALYLCASSLIADPPYEQYFGPGTRLTVT.

This sequence joins TRBV27 and TRBJ2-7; 11 bases fit TRBD2. V gave up 5 bases and J gave up 4 bases; unmatched junction bases: 10. Germline V lookup: CDR1 MNHEY, CDR2 SMNVEV (reference sequence). The CDR3 totals 16 residues. The CDR3 spells CASSPTRTSGWYEQYF. Here the CDR3 DNA reads TGTGCCAGCAGTCCGACTCGGACTAGCGGGTGGTACGAGCAGTACTTC.

This clone is a singleton in its sample. J is TRBJ2-1 and V is TRBV28; the match to TRBD2 covers 12 bases. Unmatched junction bases numbered 9, after V lost 5 bases and J lost 4 bases. This CDR3 comprises 17 residues. Germline V gene sequence: CDR1 MDHEN, CDR2 SYDVKM. CDR3 sequence reads: CASSRGLAGLSYNEQFF. The CDR3 nucleotides read TGTGCCAGCAGTCGAGGACTAGCGGGATTATCATACAATGAGCAGTTCTTC.